This T cell receptor (beta chain) emerged from a study of blood T cells in healthy people across ages. The V and J ends lost 3 bases and 4 bases respectively, with 16 bases between them. The CDR3 has 15 amino acids. The germline gives CDR1 SGDLS, CDR2 YYNGEE. With a J-beta primer mix and a sample-barcoded 5' primer, a second PCR ran about 7 to 12 cycles. TCRdb reprocessed the 5' RACE reads with MiXCR, giving one entry per CDR3 protein. This sample has approximately 1.5 million distinct CDR3 sequences, with approximately 32% found just once. This clonotype was seen more than once but under ten times. The sequenced sample consisted of blood. The chain is built from TRBV9 and TRBJ2-5; no clear D. The sequence derives from a woman aged 25 to 39 in good health. The CDR3 coding sequence is TGTGCCAGCAGCGCCAAAGACCTATGGGGAGAGACCCAGTACTTC. It codes for CASSAKDLWGETQYF.